Listed below are T cell receptor beta chains from one sample, sequenced in a study of T cell changes during pregnancy in multiple sclerosis. The data were produced by immunoSEQ multiplex PCR, yet TCRdb's version contains in-frame clones alone and is incomplete. The repertoire has about 59,000 clones, roughly 94% of them found once; the top ten carry over 2%. The specimen was CD8+ T cells from peripheral blood mononuclear cells, collected after pregnancy. These receptors came from a female donor with multiple sclerosis, enrolled in a pregnancy study. Both conserved end residues are trimmed from each CDR3. The D gene is left open where the match is weak. Clone size, where shown, is once, few, many, or a class for clones that have expanded.

>TRBJ1-1|NA|TRBV19|TRBD1
ASSIVYRGPGAEAF
>TRBJ1-1|NA|TRBV19|NA
ASSSQGGTEAF
>TRBJ1-2|NA|TRBV5-4|NA
ASSPANYGYT
>TRBJ2-3|NA|TRBV15|NA
ATSSVPGMLPDTQY
>TRBJ2-2|NA|TRBV6-4|NA
ASSDSADTGELF
>TRBJ2-1|NA|TRBV30|TRBD2
ALGTSGSYNEQF
>TRBJ1-2|NA|TRBV6-6|TRBD1
ASSYDRGDGYT
>TRBJ2-5|NA|TRBV9|NA
ASSVDGPSVETQY
>TRBJ1-3|NA|TRBV7-6|NA
ASGGGSGNTIY
>TRBJ2-7|NA|TRBV5-6|TRBD1
ASSSGTGTYEQY
>TRBJ2-7|NA|TRBV28|TRBD2
ASSLRAGAYEQY
>TRBJ2-7|once|TRBV5-6|TRBD2
ASSPETSPYEQY
>TRBJ2-7|NA|TRBV5-1|NA
ASRETATYEQY
>TRBJ2-7|NA|TRBV7-9|TRBD1
ASSLAGTGHHEQY
>TRBJ2-5|medium-sized|TRBV27|NA
ASSGGGGGSTETQY
>TRBJ1-1|NA|TRBV25-1|TRBD1
ASSPWTGEINTEAF
>TRBJ2-7|NA|TRBV7-6|NA
ASSHGRGYNEQY
>TRBJ2-1|NA|TRBV27|TRBD2
ASRLAVNYNEQF
>TRBJ2-2|NA|TRBV5-1|TRBD1
ASSYGQGRRGLSGELF
>TRBJ2-7|NA|TRBV2|TRBD1
ASRDGQGAGEQY
>TRBJ1-2|NA|TRBV10-3|TRBD1
AISGPGQGGRNYGYT
>TRBJ2-7|NA|TRBV27|NA
ASSSTSYEQY
>TRBJ1-5|NA|TRBV19|NA
ASSIGGNQPQH
>TRBJ2-1|NA|TRBV27|TRBD2
ASSARREDYNEQF
>TRBJ2-7|NA|TRBV27|NA
ASSLAESYEQY
>TRBJ2-1|NA|TRBV5-4|TRBD2
ASSSGLAGVNEQF
>TRBJ2-3|NA|TRBV7-9|NA
ASSSHNLPQY
>TRBJ1-3|NA|TRBV13|NA
ASSFRGEFSGNTIY
>TRBJ1-2|NA|TRBV7-9|NA
ASSPREVIYGYT
>TRBJ1-1|few|TRBV6-6|NA
ASSLTGNTEAF
>TRBJ1-1|NA|TRBV5-4|TRBD1
ASSLTQGATEAF
>TRBJ1-1|NA|TRBV19|NA
ASRAGANTEAF
>TRBJ2-7|NA|TRBV2|TRBD2
ARRLAGYVQY
>TRBJ1-5|once|TRBV29-1|NA
SVEEEPNPGLLFQPQH
>TRBJ1-2|NA|TRBV7-9|NA
ASSPTLQDIYGYT
>TRBJ2-3|NA|TRBV5-4|TRBD1
ASSSGRGTGVSDTQY
>TRBJ1-1|NA|TRBV27|NA
ASSLTGKYTEAF
>TRBJ2-7|NA|TRBV5-4|NA
ASSDGTLFYEQY
>TRBJ2-7|NA|TRBV2|NA
ASSEGTAIYEQY
>TRBJ2-1|NA|TRBV27|NA
ASSDLNRRDEQF
>TRBJ2-5|once|TRBV5-1|NA
ASSLPGDQTQY
>TRBJ2-1|NA|TRBV29-1|NA
STSGALSYNEQF
>TRBJ2-7|NA|TRBV11-2|NA
ASSLGPDTYEQY
>TRBJ2-7|NA|TRBV30|NA
VARQDAYEQY
>TRBJ1-1|NA|TRBV9|NA
ASSVVRAPDEAF
>TRBJ1-3|NA|TRBV27|NA
ASSPGAAGNTIY
>TRBJ2-1|NA|TRBV5-1|TRBD2
ATTTSGGYNEQF